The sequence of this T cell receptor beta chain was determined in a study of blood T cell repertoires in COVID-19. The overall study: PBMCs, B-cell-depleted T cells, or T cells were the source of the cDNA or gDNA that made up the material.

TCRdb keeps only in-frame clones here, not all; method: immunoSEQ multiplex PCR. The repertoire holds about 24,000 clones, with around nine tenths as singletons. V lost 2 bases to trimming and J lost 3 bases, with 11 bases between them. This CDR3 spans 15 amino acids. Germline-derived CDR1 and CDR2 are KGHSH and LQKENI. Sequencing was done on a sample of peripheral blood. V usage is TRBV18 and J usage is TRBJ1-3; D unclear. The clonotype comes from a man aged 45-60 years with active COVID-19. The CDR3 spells CASSPAGAGGNTIYF. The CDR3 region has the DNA TGTGCCAGCTCACCAGCAGGTGCGGGTGGAAACACCATATATTTT.